This TCR beta chain was captured in a study of shared clonotypes between healthy human individuals. Libraries were prepared by immunoSEQ multiplex PCR; TCRdb keeps only in-frame clonotypes and omits some of them. This table holds 2.3 million or so clones, roughly 93% found once. Recent vaccinations or acute infections were absent in the healthy HIV-negative adult donors. V shed 4 bases, J shed 6 bases, and the junction held 7 bases outside the gene matches. From germline, CDR1 is SGDLS and CDR2 YYNGEE. The CDR3 has 17 residues. This chain links TRBV9 with TRBJ2-2; TRBD2 aligns across 15 bases. This TCR was sampled from a man in his late teens or twenties in good health. Some clones in this sample may be carry-over from other donors' samples. The sample taken for sequencing was naive CD4+ T cells from PBMCs. Subset defined: CD45RA+ positively selected. The CDR3 spells CASSPRTSGRASGELFF. In nucleotides, the CDR3 is TGTGCCAGCAGCCCCCGGACTAGCGGGAGGGCCTCCGGGGAGCTGTTTTTT.